A single sample is the source of the 30 T cell receptor beta chains below, sequenced in a study of identical twins. TCRdb used MiXCR to reprocess the 5' RACE reads, holding one entry per CDR3 protein. The table lists about 520,000 distinct CDR3 sequences, 20% to 25% of them singletons. The same data also contributed to another study, on T cells expressing NK-cell markers.

The sequencing sample was made of CD4+ T cells sorted from blood. The source is a woman between 18 and 29 years old in good health.

Only a few counts were recorded for this clonotype. The chain recombines TRBV7-6 with TRBJ2-3; 9 nucleotides match TRBD2. This CDR3 is 16 amino acids long. V shed 0 bases and J 4 bases; nucleotides not matched to a gene: 5. Germline loops: CDR1 SGHVS, CDR2 FNYEAQ. The CDR3 sequence is CASSLARGGSADTQYF. CDR3 in DNA: TGTGCCAGCAGCTTAGCGCGGGGGGGCTCAGCAGATACGCAGTATTTT.

V usage is TRBV6-1 and J usage is TRBJ2-5, with TRBD2 matching 8 bases. With 6 bases clipped from V and 7 bases from J, the junction kept 7 bases outside the gene matches. This CDR3 is built from 13 residues. In germline, CDR1 is MNHNS, CDR2 SASEGT. CDR3 coding DNA: TGTGCCAGCAGAACAGCGGGAGAAGGGACCCAGTACTTC. It yields the protein CASRTAGEGTQYF.

CDR3 residues: CSVTGADTQYF. CDR3 nucleotides: TGCAGTGTTACAGGCGCAGATACGCAGTATTTT. The rearrangement links TRBV20-1 to TRBJ2-3; tentative D call: TRBD1 (5 bases). Germline values: CDR1 DFQATT, CDR2 SNEGSKA (reference sequence). Trimming pared 7 bases from V and 4 bases from J, leaving 9 bases between. There are 11 residues in the CDR3.

This clonotype was detected only a few times. This CDR3 is CASSRGGMVAGANVLTF. CDR3 sequence (DNA): TGCGCCAGCAGCCGCGGGGGTATGGTAGCTGGGGCCAACGTCCTGACTTTC. The chain recombines TRBV4-1 with TRBJ2-6, with 7 bases lining up with TRBD2. Germline CDR1 MGHRA, CDR2 YSYEKL. V dropped 4 bases and J dropped 2; count of bases not matched to a gene: 8. This CDR3 spans 17 amino acids.

The V gene is TRBV27, the J gene TRBJ2-7; D is unclear. CDR3 length: 13 amino acids. Germline CDR1 is MNHEY and CDR2 is SMNVEV (reference sequence). V lost 6 bases and J lost 1, with 10 bases in between. The CDR3 sequence: CASSLRRSYEQYF. CDR3 nucleotides: TGTGCCAGCAGCCTAAGACGTTCCTACGAGCAGTACTTC.

The chain couples TRBV27 to TRBJ2-2, with TRBD2 as a possible D gene (5 bases). V lost 5 bases and J 5 bases, leaving 21 bases between the germline ends. This CDR3 comprises 17 residues. CDR1 and CDR2 from the germline V gene are MNHEY and SMNVEV (reference sequence). CDR3 region: CASSPRSRRGPTGELFF. The CDR3 region has the DNA TGTGCCAGCAGTCCCCGGAGCCGCAGAGGGCCTACCGGGGAGCTGTTTTTT.

The rearrangement uses TRBV7-2 and TRBJ2-7; D perhaps matches TRBD1 (6 bases). V lost 3 bases to trimming and J lost 2 bases, with 14 bases between them. The germline gives CDR1 SGHTA, CDR2 FQGNSA. This CDR3 region has 15 residues. The CDR3 here is CASSFDNGGAYEQYF. For the CDR3, the DNA is TGTGCCAGCAGCTTCGATAATGGGGGCGCCTACGAGCAGTACTTC.

This clonotype was seen many times. The genes are TRBV3-1 and TRBJ1-4, with no clear D. The germline CDR1 and CDR2 sequences are LGHDT and YNNKEL (reference sequence). V was clipped by 1 base and J by 8 bases, with 11 bases between them. This CDR3 region has 14 residues. The CDR3 reads CASSQGSRREKLFF. The CDR3 nucleotides read TGTGCCAGCAGCCAAGGGTCAAGAAGAGAAAAACTGTTTTTT.

This clonotype has only a few counts. The J gene is TRBJ2-3, the V gene TRBV7-2; 10 bases line up with TRBD2. Trimming took 7 bases from V and 0 from J; bases not matched to a gene: 10. Germline-derived CDR1 and CDR2 are SGHTA and FQGNSA. This CDR3 spans 17 amino acids. This CDR3 reads CASTSTLTSGSTDTQYF. Written as DNA, the CDR3 is TGTGCCAGCACCTCCACCTTGACTAGCGGGAGCACAGATACGCAGTATTTT.

This clonotype was observed a handful of times. The gene calls are TRBV4-3 and TRBJ2-7; 9 bases match TRBD1. V lost 0 bases to trimming and J lost 7 bases; unmatched junction nucleotides: 13. CDR3 length: 17 residues. CDR1 LGHNA and CDR2 YSLEER come from the germline V gene. As DNA, the CDR3 is TGCGCCAGCAGCCAAGATATTACCGGACAGGGGCGTTATGAGCAGTACTTC. Encoded protein: CASSQDITGQGRYEQYF.

This clonotype was counted only a few times. CDR3 amino acids: CASDRANQPQHF. CDR3 coding DNA: TGTGCCAGTGATAGGGCGAATCAGCCCCAGCATTTT. The chain uses TRBV12-3 or TRBV12-4 and TRBJ1-5; D not certain. Trimming took 9 bases from V and 4 from J, leaving 10 bases between them. The CDR3 contains 12 residues.

This clonotype came up a few times. The V gene is TRBV20-1, the J gene TRBJ2-7; 9 nucleotides agree with TRBD2. J was trimmed by 3 bases and V by 1 base; bases with no gene match: 4. The germline gives CDR1 DFQATT, CDR2 SNEGSKA (reference sequence). The length of the CDR3 is 14 residues. The CDR3 loop reads CSARASGTFYEQYF. The CDR3 bases are TGCAGTGCTAGAGCTAGCGGGACCTTCTACGAGCAGTACTTC.

This clonotype has just a few counts. The chain combines TRBV13 with TRBJ2-1, with 9 bases aligning to TRBD2. Germline-derived CDR1 and CDR2 are PRHDT and FYEKMQ (reference sequence). J lost 5 bases, V lost 6 bases, and 14 bases had no gene match. This CDR3 region has 17 residues. CDR3 protein: CASRIGTSRLKDNEQFF. The CDR3 nucleotides are TGTGCCAGCAGGATCGGGACTAGCCGACTCAAAGACAATGAGCAGTTCTTC.

The chain joins TRBV18 to TRBJ1-1; TRBD1 matches 8 bases. This CDR3 region has 14 residues. Germline V gene sequence: CDR1 KGHSH, CDR2 LQKENI. V was clipped by 6 bases and J by 3 bases; unmatched bases: 6. The CDR3, as DNA: TGTGCCAGCTCTCAGTTACAGGGGGACACTGAAGCTTTCTTT. Its translation is CASSQLQGDTEAFF. Full variable domain (remainder filled in from reference TRBV18 and TRBJ1-1): NAGVMQNPRHLVRRRGQEARLRCSPMKGHSHVYWYRQLPEEGLKFMVYLQKENIIDESGMPKERFSAEFPKEGPSILRIQQVVRGDSAAYFCASSQLQGDTEAFFGQGTRLTVV.

A few counts support this clonotype. The chain has TRBV7-2 and TRBJ2-1, with TRBD1 identical over 8 bases. V lost 1 base and J lost 0; bases outside the gene matches: 5. The germline V gene encodes CDR1 SGHTA and CDR2 FQGNSA. The CDR3 is made up of 17 amino acids. CDR3 DNA: TGTGCCAGCAGCTTAGTCGGGACAGGTTCCTCCTACAATGAGCAGTTCTTC. It yields the protein CASSLVGTGSSYNEQFF.

The chain uses TRBV12-3 or TRBV12-4 and TRBJ2-3, with TRBD2 matching over 9 bases. The CDR3 runs to 15 residues. V was clipped by 6 bases and J by 6 bases; unmatched bases: 10. The CDR3 reads CASSRSGGRSDTQYF. The CDR3 region has the DNA TGTGCCAGCAGCCGGAGCGGGGGGAGGTCGGATACGCAGTATTTT.

This sequence joins TRBV7-2 and TRBJ2-2, with 8 bases that match TRBD1. This CDR3 has 14 residues. Germline trimming cut 4 bases from V and 10 bases from J; bases unmatched to any gene: 8. The germline gives CDR1 SGHTA, CDR2 FQGNSA. Here the CDR3 reads CASSSTPGGQELFF. The CDR3 nucleotides are TGTGCCAGCAGCTCGACTCCAGGGGGCCAGGAGCTGTTTTTT.

The V and J genes are TRBV6-5 and TRBJ2-5; D is ambiguous. V lost 1 base and J 1 base, leaving 13 bases between the germline ends. Per germline, CDR1 MNHEY and CDR2 SVGAGI. The CDR3 has 16 residues. CDR3 DNA: TGTGCCAGCAGTTACTTGGGCCTCTACCTCCAAGAGACCCAGTACTTC. This sequence encodes CASSYLGLYLQETQYF.

This clonotype was observed a few times. This chain links TRBV6-1 with TRBJ1-2; 8 bases are shared with TRBD1. CDR3 size: 16 residues. Unmatched junction bases numbered 15, after V lost 7 bases and J lost 5 bases. The germline V gene encodes CDR1 MNHNS and CDR2 SASEGT. CDR3 nucleotide sequence: TGTGCCAGCACCTCATCAAGCGGGACAGGACCATATGGCTACACCTTC. Its protein is CASTSSSGTGPYGYTF.

The rearrangement joins TRBV20-1 to TRBJ2-5, with D tentatively TRBD2 (6 bases). With 5 bases removed from V and 0 bases from J, the gap between germline ends came to 10 bases. In germline, CDR1 is DFQATT, CDR2 SNEGSKA (reference sequence). The CDR3 totals 13 residues. The CDR3 DNA follows: TGCAGTGCTTTCCTAGCGAACCAAGAGACCCAGTACTTC. Translation gives CSAFLANQETQYF.

The CDR3 protein is CATSRSPGASNYGYTF. DNA for the CDR3: TGTGCCACCAGCAGATCCCCCGGGGCCTCTAACTATGGCTACACCTTC. The chain is built from TRBV15 and TRBJ1-2, with D perhaps TRBD1 (5 bases). Per germline, CDR1 LNHNV and CDR2 YYDKDF (reference sequence). CDR3 size: 16 residues. Trimming left V 2 bases short and J 0 bases short, with 13 bases between.

V is TRBV5-1 and J is TRBJ1-1; D perhaps matches TRBD1 (6 bases). The CDR3 is 12 residues long. The V and J ends lost 4 bases and 6 bases respectively, with 10 bases between them. Germline V CDR1 and CDR2: SGHRS, YFSETQ. Here the CDR3 reads CASSPQGSEAFF. The CDR3 bases are TGCGCCAGCAGCCCGCAGGGGTCTGAAGCTTTCTTT. Looking up the rest from reference TRBV5-1 and TRBJ1-1 gives the full variable domain: KAGVTQTPRYLIKTRGQQVTLSCSPISGHRSVSWYQQTPGQGLQFLFEYFSETQRNKGNFPGRFSGRQFSNSRSEMNVSTLELGDSALYLCASSPQGSEAFFGQGTRLTVV.

This clonotype showed up just once. The chain couples TRBV15 to TRBJ2-5; D is possibly TRBD2 (5 bases). The CDR3 loop spans 15 amino acids. V lost 1 base to trimming and J lost 1 base, with 10 bases between them. In germline, CDR1 is LNHNV, CDR2 YYDKDF (reference sequence). CDR3 nucleotides: TGTGCCACCAGCAGAGTAGAGGGAGCCCAAGAGACCCAGTACTTC. It yields the protein CATSRVEGAQETQYF.

This clonotype was observed many times. The chain links TRBV3-1 to TRBJ2-5, with a weak D call TRBD2 (6 bases). The germline V gene encodes CDR1 LGHDT and CDR2 YNNKEL (reference sequence). Trimming pared 4 bases from V and 5 bases from J, leaving 17 bases between. The CDR3 totals 15 residues. This chain's CDR3 is CASSREVSGRETQYF. The CDR3 nucleotides read TGTGCCAGCAGCCGGGAGGTCTCAGGGCGGGAGACCCAGTACTTC.

The chain recombines TRBV5-1 with TRBJ2-7; perhaps TRBD2 as D (5 bases). Trimming took 4 bases from V and 3 from J, leaving 11 bases between them. This CDR3 is 13 amino acids long. Germline V gene data show CDR1 as SGHRS and CDR2 as YFSETQ. The CDR3 reads CASSTGNHYEQYF. In DNA, the CDR3 is TGCGCCAGCAGCACCGGGAATCACTACGAGCAGTACTTC.

The rearrangement joins TRBV9 to TRBJ2-7; 8 bases map to TRBD2. The germline CDR1 and CDR2 sequences are SGDLS and YYNGEE. After removal of 2 bases from V and 7 bases from J, the junction contained 8 bases not matched to a gene. The CDR3 is made up of 14 amino acids. The CDR3 DNA follows: TGTGCCAGCAGCGTGAGCACCGGGGGGGCGGAGCAGTACTTC. This sequence encodes CASSVSTGGAEQYF.

The chain carries TRBV21-1 and TRBJ2-7; no DNA check was done on the table's D call, TRBD1. TRBV21-1 is flagged as a pseudogene. The CDR3 is 11 amino acids. CDR3 region: CASTPPGEQYF. The CDR3, as DNA: TGTGCCAGCACGCCCCCGGGCGAGCAGTACTTC.

The chain uses TRBV9 and TRBJ2-7; 7 bases fit TRBD2. V was clipped by 2 bases and J by 3 bases; unmatched bases: 5. This CDR3 spans 14 amino acids. Germline CDR1 SGDLS, CDR2 YYNGEE. Written as DNA, the CDR3 is TGTGCCAGCAGCGTGGGGCGGGAGAACTACGAGCAGTACTTC. Translating it yields CASSVGRENYEQYF.

In this sample, this clonotype turned up many times. V and J are TRBV20-1 and TRBJ2-4, with D uncertain. V dropped 0 bases and J dropped 1 base, with 13 bases sitting between them. Germline V gene data show CDR1 as DFQATT and CDR2 as SNEGSKA (reference sequence). The CDR3 spans 16 residues. The CDR3 is CSARDSRRTAKNIQYF. DNA of the CDR3: TGCAGTGCTAGAGATAGTCGTCGGACCGCCAAAAACATTCAGTACTTC.

The rearrangement joins TRBV7-8 to TRBJ2-7; 11 bases are a match to TRBD2. CDR1 SGHVS and CDR2 FQNEAQ come from the germline V gene. V lost 5 bases, J lost 0 bases, and 6 bases stayed unmatched. The length of the CDR3 is 16 residues. The CDR3 bases are TGTGCCAGCAGCCTCCGGACTAGCGGGTACTCCTACGAGCAGTACTTC. Protein: CASSLRTSGYSYEQYF.